This entry lists 29 T cell receptor beta chains sequenced from one sample in a study of T cell clonality in common variable immunodeficiency. Broader study findings: Reportedly, TCR beta sequences from common variable immunodeficiency showed fewer deletions and N-nucleotide insertions.

Sequencing was performed with immunoSEQ multiplex PCR; in TCRdb, only in-frame clones are kept and a portion is missing. The sample has tens of thousands of clones, none seen only once. These receptors' antigens are unknown. The material sequenced was peripheral blood mononuclear cells. The receptors here all came from a human donor with common variable immunodeficiency.

To note about this clone: Read coverage stops 3 residues before the CDR3 terminus; the germline J gene supplies the remainder. The chain has TRBV20-1 and TRBJ2-1, with 13 bases matching TRBD2. The CDR3 consists of 19 residues. V was clipped by 0 bases and J by 0 bases; unmatched bases: 8. Germline-derived CDR1 and CDR2 are DFQATT and SNEGSKA (reference sequence). Incomplete CDR3 DNA: TGCAGTGCTAGAGATCCGGGACTAGCGGGGATTAGCTCCTACAATGAG. Protein product: CSARDPGLAGISSYNE. The full CDR3 sequence reads CSARDPGLAGISSYNEQFF.

The sample holds many counts of this clone. From the germline J gene comes the end of the CDR3, since the read stops 3 residues before it. This sequence joins TRBV7-6 and TRBJ2-5; D not certain. This CDR3 region has 11 residues. Trimming removed 6 bases from V and 2 bases from J, with 4 bases in between. Germline lookup yields CDR1 SGHVS and CDR2 FNYEAQ. CDR3 DNA (partial): TGTGCCAGCAGTTCTCAAGAGACC. Amino acid sequence: CASSSQET. The whole CDR3 sequence reads CASSSQETQYF.

This clone has a handful of counts. The read finishes 3 residues shy of the CDR3 end, and the germline J gene is used to complete it. The V and J genes are TRBV2 and TRBJ1-1; possibly TRBD1 for D (5 bases). The CDR3 covers 12 residues. The ends were cut back, 3 bases at V and 5 bases at J, with 7 bases in the middle. CDR1 is SNHLY, CDR2 FYNNEI, per germline. This chain's CDR3 is CASSDRETEAFF. CDR3 bases read: TGTGCCAGCAGTGACAGGGAAACTGAA.

There are many counts of this clone. The read gets to within 3 residues of the CDR3 end, and the germline J gene fills in the rest. This sequence joins TRBV30 and TRBJ1-2; D not resolved. CDR1 and CDR2 from the germline V gene are GTSNPN and SVGIG (reference sequence). This CDR3 comprises 14 residues. V was shortened by 0 bases and J by 5 bases, with 13 bases between the two germline ends. Partial CDR3 DNA: TGTGCCTGGAGTGTAGGACTGAAAGTATATGGC. Translation: CAWSVGLKVYG. The CDR3 in full is CAWSVGLKVYGYTF.

This clone was seen more than once but under ten times. The read is 3 residues too short to cover the CDR3 end, so that end is filled in from the germline J gene. The rearrangement links TRBV7-2 to TRBJ1-1; D not certain. This CDR3 contains 13 residues. Trimming cost V 2 bases and J 0 bases, with 4 bases left between them. Germline V gives CDR1 SGHTA, CDR2 FQGNSA. CDR3 in amino acids: CASSLQLNTEAFF. Incomplete CDR3 DNA: TGTGCCAGCAGCTTACAGTTGAACACTGAA.

This clone was picked up many times. The read terminates 3 residues ahead of where the CDR3 ends, so the germline J gene completes it. V usage is TRBV5-1 and J usage is TRBJ2-1, with 11 bases that match TRBD1. Trimming removed 4 bases from V and 8 bases from J; junction bases left unmatched: 8. Germline assignment: CDR1 SGHRS and CDR2 YFSETQ. There are 15 residues in the CDR3. The CDR3 is CASSAGTGGLYEQFF. CDR3 DNA, as far as it was read: TGCGCCAGCAGCGCAGGGACAGGGGGTCTCTATGAG.

This clone has a handful of counts. From the germline J gene comes the end of the CDR3, since the read stops 3 residues before it. V usage is TRBV11-3 and J usage is TRBJ2-1; D is undetermined. Trimming took off 5 bases at V and 5 bases at J, with 13 bases between the two ends. The length of the CDR3 is 14 residues. Per germline, CDR1 SGHNT and CDR2 YENEEA. Here the CDR3 reads CASSEVGPDNEQFF. The DNA read from the CDR3 is TGTGCCAGCAGCGAGGTTGGGCCAGACAATGAG.

As regards this clone: The observed sequence ends 3 residues before the CDR3 terminus, with the missing tail filled in from the germline J gene. The chain links TRBV19 to TRBJ1-6; maybe TRBD1 (5 bases). Trimming removed 3 bases from V and 9 bases from J, with 9 bases in between. Germline lookup yields CDR1 LNHDA and CDR2 SQIVND (reference sequence). The CDR3 spans 13 residues. CDR3 amino acids: CASSIGGISPLHF. The part of the CDR3 DNA that was read is TGTGCCAGTAGTATCGGGGGAATTTCACCC.

This clone was seen only a few times. The observed sequence ends 3 residues before the CDR3 terminus, with the missing tail filled in from the germline J gene. V and J are TRBV5-1 and TRBJ2-1; possible D gene TRBD2, 6 bases. Trimming stripped 1 base from V and 6 bases from J, with 14 bases between. This CDR3 has 15 residues. Germline assignment: CDR1 SGHRS and CDR2 YFSETQ. CDR3 loop: CASSLWGDLGNEQFF. The sequenced part of the CDR3 DNA is TGCGCCAGCAGCTTGTGGGGGGATTTGGGCAATGAG.

This clone has a count of ten or more. The CDR3 end is not reached by the read, which stops 3 residues before it; the germline J gene fills it in. The rearrangement links TRBV19 to TRBJ2-1, with TRBD2 matching over 12 bases. The V gene's germline CDR1 is LNHDA and CDR2 SQIVND (reference sequence). The junction had 4 bases not matched to a gene; V was cut back by 4 bases and J by 3 bases. The CDR3 runs 16 residues. CDR3 sequence reads: CASSRLAGVLYNEQFF. Partial CDR3 DNA: TGTGCCAGTAGTAGACTAGCGGGAGTTCTCTACAATGAG.

Remarks on this clone: Read data end 3 residues before the CDR3 end; the end is taken from the germline J gene. V usage is TRBV30 and J usage is TRBJ1-6, with D possibly TRBD1 on 5 matching bases. Germline V CDR1 and CDR2: GTSNPN, SVGIG (reference sequence). CDR3 size: 13 residues. V was clipped by 4 bases and J by 4 bases, with 8 bases between them. CDR3 residues: CAWTREYNSPLHF. CDR3 DNA (partial): TGTGCCTGGACCAGGGAGTATAATTCACCC.

This clone was seen more than once but under ten times. The CDR3 goes on 3 residues after the read ends, and that part is filled in from the germline J gene. The V call is TRBV19, the J call TRBJ1-5; possibly TRBD1 for D (6 bases). The V end was cut by 10 bases, the J end by 3 bases, with 25 bases between. Per the germline V gene, CDR1 is LNHDA and CDR2 is SQIVND (reference sequence). The length of the CDR3 is 17 residues. The CDR3 bases that were read are TGTGCCACGGGAAAAGGACTTAGGACAGCTAACAATCAGCCC. Protein sequence: CATGKGLRTANNQP. The CDR3 in its entirety is CATGKGLRTANNQPQHF.

This clone was detected ten times or more. The read ends 3 residues before the CDR3 terminus; that terminus is restored from the germline J gene. The chain employs TRBV20-1 and TRBJ1-1, with D perhaps TRBD1 (5 bases). Trimming shortened V by 6 bases and J by 0 bases, and 17 bases separated the two germline ends. Germline CDR1 is DFQATT and CDR2 is SNEGSKA (reference sequence). CDR3 length: 15 residues. CDR3 in amino acids: CSAAPMTDMNTEAFF. The part of the CDR3 DNA that was read is TGCAGTGCCGCTCCCATGACAGATATGAACACTGAA.

This clone was counted many times. The CDR3 extends 3 residues past the end of the read, so its final part is completed from the germline J gene. The chain employs TRBV6-1 and TRBJ1-5; D gene ambiguous. V lost 4 bases and J 9 bases, leaving 4 bases between the germline ends. This CDR3 region has 10 residues. Germline CDR1 reads MNHNS; CDR2 reads SASEGT. CDR3 protein: CASSAGPQHF. The sequenced CDR3 bases are TGTGCCAGCAGTGCCGGGCCC.

The sample holds many counts of this clone. The read terminates 3 residues ahead of where the CDR3 ends, so the germline J gene completes it. This chain joins TRBV7-2 and TRBJ1-1; perhaps TRBD1 as D (5 bases). Looked up from germline, CDR1 is SGHTA and CDR2 is FQGNSA. The CDR3 sequence is 18 residues long. Here the CDR3 reads CASSLASAGQRPKKEAFF. Incomplete CDR3 DNA: TGTGCCAGCAGCTTAGCAAGCGCGGGGCAGAGGCCAAAAAAGGAA. Full variable domain (outside the CDR3, taken from reference TRBV7-2 and TRBJ1-1): GAGVSQSPSNKVTEKGKDVELRCDPISGHTALYWYRQSLGQGLEFLIYFQGNSAPDKSGLPSDRFSAERTGGSVSTLTIQRTQQEDSAVYLCASSLASAGQRPKKEAFFGQGTRLTVV.

With regard to this clone: The read gets to within 3 residues of the CDR3 end, and the germline J gene fills in the rest. The chain is built from TRBV6-1 and TRBJ2-1, with a possible D match to TRBD1 (6 bases). The germline V and J ends were trimmed by 4 bases and 0 bases, with 13 bases remaining between them. The germline CDR1 and CDR2 sequences are MNHNS and SASEGT. The CDR3 extends over 16 amino acids. CDR3 in amino acids: CASSAQDRSSYNEQFF. CDR3 bases read: TGTGCCAGCAGTGCTCAAGACAGGAGCTCCTACAATGAG.

On this clone: Read data end 3 residues before the CDR3 end; the end is taken from the germline J gene. V gene TRBV2 combines with J gene TRBJ1-1; possibly TRBD1 for D (6 bases). This CDR3 region has 14 residues. Germline CDR1 is SNHLY and CDR2 is FYNNEI. The V and J ends lost 8 bases and 4 bases respectively, with 17 bases between them. The CDR3 bases that were read are TGTGCCAGCGGCCTGGGGGCGGTGAGCACTGAA. The encoded protein is CASGLGAVSTE. The whole CDR3 sequence reads CASGLGAVSTEAFF.

This clone came up many times. The read ends 3 residues shy of where the CDR3 ends; the end is completed using the germline J gene. This chain joins TRBV10-3 and TRBJ2-5; TRBD2 matches at 9 bases. CDR1 and CDR2 (germline): ENHRY, SYGVKD. The CDR3 length is 17 residues. Trimming took 8 bases from V and 4 from J; bases not matched to a gene: 17. Partial CDR3 DNA: TGTGCCATCGGGGCCGCGGGGGGGGCAGGGGGAGGAGAGACC. Protein sequence: CAIGAAGGAGGGET. The CDR3 in its entirety is CAIGAAGGAGGGETQYF.

This clone has only a few counts. CDR3 sequence: CASSIRTGGWTGELFF. CDR3 bases read: TGTGCCAGTAGTATCCGGACAGGGGGCTGGACCGGGGAG. V usage is TRBV19 and J usage is TRBJ2-2; 11 bases agree with TRBD1. The CDR3 goes on 3 residues after the read ends, and that part is filled in from the germline J gene. V was clipped by 3 bases and J by 5 bases; unmatched bases: 5. Germline V gene sequence: CDR1 LNHDA, CDR2 SQIVND (reference sequence). The CDR3 has 16 residues. The whole variable domain, filled in from reference TRBV19 and TRBJ2-2, reads DGGITQSPKYLFRKEGQNVTLSCEQNLNHDAMYWYRQDPGQGLRLIYYSQIVNDFQKGDIAEGYSVSREKKESFPLTVTSAQKNPTAFYLCASSIRTGGWTGELFFGEGSRLTVL.

For this clone: The read ends 3 residues before the CDR3 terminus; that terminus is restored from the germline J gene. This rearrangement joins TRBV11-3 to TRBJ2-2; 8 nucleotides agree with TRBD1. Losses at the gene ends were 5 bases for V and 6 bases for J; bases not matched to a gene: 5. Germline assignment: CDR1 SGHNT and CDR2 YENEEA. This CDR3 has 14 residues. The CDR3 bases that were read are TGTGCCAGCAGCAGTCAGGGGGCTTCCGGGGAG. It specifies CASSSQGASGE. The whole CDR3 protein reads CASSSQGASGELFF.

The sample holds many counts of this clone. The read finishes 3 residues shy of the CDR3 end, and the germline J gene is used to complete it. The chain is built from TRBV19 and TRBJ2-3; TRBD1 agrees at 9 bases. Germline V lookup: CDR1 LNHDA, CDR2 SQIVND (reference sequence). J gave up 0 bases and V 3 bases, and 10 bases lay outside the gene matches. The CDR3 spans 18 residues. Incomplete CDR3 DNA: TGTGCCAGTAGTATGACGACAGGGGGTACTATCAGCACAGATACG. Translating it yields CASSMTTGGTISTDT. The whole CDR3 sequence reads CASSMTTGGTISTDTQYF.

This clone was counted many times. The CDR3 end lies 3 residues beyond the end of the read and is filled in from the germline J gene. V is TRBV7-3 and J is TRBJ2-2; tentatively, D is TRBD1 (6 bases). The V and J ends lost 4 bases and 4 bases respectively, with 7 bases between them. The CDR3 is 13 amino acids. In germline, CDR1 is SGHTA, CDR2 FQGTGA. The part of the CDR3 DNA that was read is TGTGCCAGCAGCTCGACAGGCACCGGGGAG. Translation gives CASSSTGTGE. The full CDR3 is CASSSTGTGELFF.

This clone has at least ten counts. The DNA ends 3 residues before the CDR3 does, and the rest of the CDR3 is filled in from the germline J gene. J is TRBJ1-6 and V is TRBV29-1; possible D gene TRBD1, 6 bases. The length of the CDR3 is 14 residues. Germline loops: CDR1 SQVTM, CDR2 ANQGSEA. V lost 5 bases to trimming and J lost 6 bases, with 14 bases between them. The CDR3: CSVLRSRGNSPLHF. The CDR3 bases that were read are TGCAGCGTTTTAAGGAGCAGGGGTAATTCACCC.

This clone occurred a few times. The read gets to within 3 residues of the CDR3 end, and the germline J gene fills in the rest. This chain links TRBV19 with TRBJ2-2, with D unresolved. This CDR3 is 14 amino acids long. V lost 0 bases to trimming and J lost 0 bases, with 2 bases between them. Germline CDR1 LNHDA, CDR2 SQIVND (reference sequence). The CDR3 is CASSIDSNTGELFF. Incomplete CDR3 DNA: TGTGCCAGTAGTATAGACTCGAACACCGGGGAG.

This clone came up many times. The read ends 3 residues early relative to the CDR3; the germline J gene fills the gap. This chain connects TRBV7-8 to TRBJ2-2, with D possibly being TRBD1 (5 bases). The V end was cut by 2 bases, the J end by 0 bases, with 10 bases between. Germline-derived CDR1 and CDR2 are SGHVS and FQNEAQ. The CDR3 is 16 amino acids. The CDR3 protein is CASSLWGSPNTGELFF. The covered CDR3 bases are TGTGCCAGCAGCTTATGGGGCAGCCCGAACACCGGGGAG.

This clone appeared many times. The CDR3 end falls 3 residues outside the read, so it is completed with the germline J gene. V usage is TRBV19 and J usage is TRBJ1-5; D may be TRBD1 (5 bases). The V and J ends lost 3 bases and 7 bases respectively, with 16 bases between them. The germline V gene encodes CDR1 LNHDA and CDR2 SQIVND (reference sequence). This CDR3 spans 15 amino acids. The CDR3 DNA, read in part, is TGTGCCAGTAGTATGCAACCCGGGGGTGGACAGCCC. Its protein is CASSMQPGGGQP. The full CDR3 reads CASSMQPGGGQPQHF.

This clone has only a few counts. Sequencing ends 3 residues short of the CDR3 end; the germline J gene provides the rest. The chain links TRBV7-2 to TRBJ1-2; D might be TRBD1 (5 bases). Per germline, CDR1 SGHTA and CDR2 FQGNSA. The CDR3 spans 11 residues. Trimming cost V 11 bases and J 4 bases, with 11 bases left between them. The DNA read from the CDR3 is TGTGCCTCCCAGGGAATCTATGGC. Translating it yields CASQGIYG. From start to end, the CDR3 is CASQGIYGYTF.

This clone showed up many times. The sequence runs out 3 residues before the end of the CDR3; the remainder is reconstructed from the germline J gene. The gene calls are TRBV19 and TRBJ2-1, with 10 bases lining up with TRBD2. J gave up 2 bases and V 2 bases, and 3 bases lay outside the gene matches. The CDR3 is 16 amino acids. Germline values: CDR1 LNHDA, CDR2 SQIVND (reference sequence). The part of the CDR3 DNA that was read is TGTGCCAGTAGTATAATAGCGGGAGGCACCTACAATGAG. This codes for CASSIIAGGTYNE. The full CDR3 is CASSIIAGGTYNEQFF.

A word on this clone: The sequence runs out 3 residues before the end of the CDR3; the remainder is reconstructed from the germline J gene. This chain connects TRBV6-2 or TRBV6-3 to TRBJ2-3; 13 bases map to TRBD2. This CDR3 spans 15 amino acids. CDR1 and CDR2 (germline): MNHEY, SVGEGT. V dropped 6 bases and J dropped 7; count of bases not matched to a gene: 7. The sequenced CDR3 bases are TGTGCCAGCAGACCTACTAGCGGGGGGGCCCATACG. Amino acid sequence: CASRPTSGGAHT. The entire CDR3 protein is CASRPTSGGAHTQYF.